A single sample is the source of the 27 T cell receptor beta chains below, sequenced in a study of cytomegalovirus exposure and HLA in healthy donors. The PCR was carried out with 60 Vbeta primers and 13 Jbeta primers. The data were produced by immunoSEQ multiplex PCR, yet TCRdb's version contains in-frame clones alone and is incomplete. The sample has 250,000 to 350,000 clones, 86% seen once. Material: PBMCs. These receptors originate from a man aged 40-50 years in good health and CMV-seropositive.

A remark on this clone: One end of the junction is discordant with germline, which a read error may explain. V is TRBV7-9 and J is TRBJ2-1; the D gene is possibly TRBD2 (6 bases). The CDR3 consists of 12 residues. Germline lookup yields CDR1 SEHNR and CDR2 FQNEAQ (reference sequence). For the CDR3, the DNA is TGTTCCAGCAGCTCGACTAGCAATGAGCAGTTCTTC. Its translation: CSSSSTSNEQFF.

This sequence joins TRBV9 and TRBJ2-3; possible D gene TRBD2, 6 bases. Germline values: CDR1 SGDLS, CDR2 YYNGEE. This CDR3 is 15 amino acids long. V was pared by 4 bases and J by 6 bases, with 18 bases between. The CDR3 here is CASSRRLGAGDTQYF. CDR3 nucleotides: TGTGCCAGCAGCCGACGACTAGGGGCGGGGGATACGCAGTATTTT.

This clone was counted only a few times. V is TRBV29-1 and J is TRBJ2-7, with TRBD2 as a possible D gene (5 bases). This CDR3 contains 12 residues. The germline gives CDR1 SQVTM, CDR2 ANQGSEA. The ends were cut back, 2 bases at V and 12 bases at J, with 17 bases in the middle. The CDR3 protein is CSVESTAGGLYF. The CDR3 region has the DNA TGCAGCGTTGAATCCACTGCCGGAGGACTGTACTTC.

The rearrangement links TRBV5-6 to TRBJ1-5, with TRBD1 as a possible D gene (6 bases). Germline values: CDR1 SGHDT, CDR2 YYEEEE. V lost 4 bases to trimming and J lost 3 bases, with 17 bases between them. CDR3 size: 16 residues. CDR3: CASSGGGRGDNQPQHF. Here the CDR3 DNA reads TGTGCCAGCAGCGGGGGGGGCAGGGGAGACAATCAGCCCCAGCATTTT.

This chain uses TRBV5-4 with TRBJ1-1, with D perhaps matching TRBD1 (5 bases). Looked up from germline, CDR1 is SGHNT and CDR2 is YYREEE (reference sequence). The V gene lost 0 bases and the J gene lost 6 bases, with 15 bases spanning the gap. There are 15 residues in the CDR3. The CDR3, as DNA: TGTGCCAGCAGCTTGGAATTTCAGGGAAACGCTGAAGCTTTCTTT. It yields the protein CASSLEFQGNAEAFF.

The V gene is TRBV4-3, the J gene TRBJ1-2; 8 nucleotides agree with TRBD1. The V and J ends lost 2 bases and 0 bases, in that order; junction bases with no gene match: 5. The CDR3 has 16 residues. Germline CDR1 and CDR2: LGHNA and YSLEER. The CDR3 is CASSQHRQGPNYGYTF. The CDR3 nucleotides read TGCGCCAGCAGCCAACACAGACAGGGGCCTAACTATGGCTACACCTTC.

The V call is TRBV7-9, the J call TRBJ2-3; TRBD2 matches 11 bases. Germline CDR1 reads SEHNR; CDR2 reads FQNEAQ (reference sequence). This CDR3 is built from 16 residues. Trimming took 4 bases from V and 3 from J; bases not matched to a gene: 6. CDR3 DNA: TGTGCCAGCAGCTCCTACTTAGCGGGAGGGACAGATACGCAGTATTTT. It translates to CASSSYLAGGTDTQYF.

The V gene is TRBV6-5, the J gene TRBJ2-7, with TRBD2 matching 7 bases. The V gene end was trimmed by 6 bases and the J gene end by 5 bases; junction bases not matched to a gene: 13. From germline, CDR1 is MNHEY and CDR2 SVGAGI. This CDR3 is 15 amino acids long. This CDR3 is CASSPTGAGQDEQYF. The CDR3 coding sequence is TGTGCCAGCAGCCCCACAGGAGCGGGGCAGGACGAGCAGTACTTC.

This chain uses TRBV19 with TRBJ1-1; unclear D gene. CDR1 is LNHDA and CDR2 is SQIVND in the germline V gene (reference sequence). The CDR3 sequence is 11 residues long. The V gene lost 3 bases and the J gene lost 7 bases, with 6 bases spanning the gap. The CDR3 DNA reads TGTGCCAGTAGTATCTCCCGTGAAGCTTTCTTT. This sequence encodes CASSISREAFF.

CDR3 in DNA: TGTGCCAGCAGCCAATTCGACATCGGCGGGCGGTTCTTC. Translated, it gives CASSQFDIGGRFF. The rearrangement links TRBV14 to TRBJ2-1; tentative D call: TRBD2 (5 bases). CDR3 length: 13 amino acids. CDR1 and CDR2 from the germline V gene are SGHDN and FVKESK. V lost 2 bases to trimming and J lost 15 bases, with 17 bases between them.

In this sample, this clone turned up once. The chain uses TRBV28 and TRBJ2-7; no definite D call. Trimming stripped 3 bases from V and 7 bases from J, with 7 bases between. The length of the CDR3 is 11 residues. The germline V gene encodes CDR1 MDHEN and CDR2 SYDVKM. In DNA, the CDR3 is TGTGCCAGCAGTTTTCGAGCTGAGCAGTACTTC. It encodes CASSFRAEQYF. Combining the CDR3 with reference TRBV28 and TRBJ2-7 gives the whole variable domain DVKVTQSSRYLVKRTGEKVFLECVQDMDHENMFWYRQDPGLGLRLIYFSYDVKMKEKGDIPEGYSVSREKKERFSLILESASTNQTSMYLCASSFRAEQYFGPGTRLTVT.

This clone has only a few counts. The chain links TRBV4-2 to TRBJ2-7; 12 nucleotides agree with TRBD2. CDR3 size: 18 residues. CDR1 is LGHNA and CDR2 is YNFKEQ in the germline V gene. The V gene end was trimmed by 1 base and the J gene end by 4 bases; junction bases not matched to a gene: 11. The DNA for the CDR3 is TGTGCCAGCAGCCAAGCCCATCGACTAGCGGGAGTTTTTTACGAGCAGTACTTC. Translating gives CASSQAHRLAGVFYEQYF.

The gene calls are TRBV7-2 and TRBJ2-7; tentatively, D is TRBD2 (5 bases). Germline lookup yields CDR1 SGHTA and CDR2 FQGNSA. The length of the CDR3 is 15 residues. V lost 5 bases, J lost 2 bases, and 16 bases lay in between. The CDR3 loop reads CASSHRVEVAYEQYF. The CDR3 nucleotides read TGTGCCAGCAGCCATCGTGTGGAGGTTGCCTACGAGCAGTACTTC.

The J gene is TRBJ2-7, the V gene TRBV4-1, with D possibly being TRBD2 (5 bases). The CDR3 consists of 13 residues. CDR1 and CDR2 (germline): MGHRA, YSYEKL. Trimming removed 1 base at V and 11 bases at J, with 15 bases between. In DNA, the CDR3 is TGCGCCAGCAGCCAAGTTGTGAGGGAAAGGAAGTACTTC. Its protein product is CASSQVVRERKYF.

On this clone: This sample also contains other DNA sequences that code for the same CDR3. V is TRBV28 and J is TRBJ2-7, with TRBD1 matching 8 bases. Germline-derived CDR1 and CDR2 are MDHEN and SYDVKM. V lost 6 bases and J lost 6; bases outside the gene matches: 4. The CDR3 has 12 amino acids. CDR3 sequence reads: CASSLTGGEQYF. In DNA, the CDR3 is TGTGCCAGCAGCTTAACAGGGGGCGAGCAGTACTTC.

The V gene is TRBV29-1, the J gene TRBJ2-5; 8 bases map to TRBD2. The J call may be faulty, since TRBJ2-7 better matches the DNA end. The CDR3 totals 15 residues. In germline, CDR1 is SQVTM, CDR2 ANQGSEA. The CDR3 is CSVAAPGLVSYEQYF. CDR3 bases: TGCAGCGTTGCCGCCCCGGGACTAGTCTCCTACGAGCAGTACTTC.

This rearrangement joins TRBV19 to TRBJ2-1; D gene ambiguous. This CDR3 is built from 13 residues. CDR1 is LNHDA and CDR2 is SQIVND in the germline V gene (reference sequence). V gave up 5 bases and J gave up 7 bases, with 12 bases separating them. CDR3 protein: CASSFSTGNEQFF. For the CDR3, the DNA is TGTGCCAGTAGTTTCTCGACTGGGAATGAGCAGTTCTTC.

In this sample, this clone turned up once. The chain recombines TRBV5-3 with TRBJ1-5; TRBD1 is a possible D gene (6 bases). TRBV5-3 is an ORF for which the function is uncertain. The V gene lost 4 bases and the J gene lost 6 bases, with 20 bases spanning the gap. This CDR3 has 16 residues. CDR3 DNA: TGTGCCAGAAGCCCCCGGGACACTCGGCACGGTCAGCCCCAGCATTTT. It codes for CARSPRDTRHGQPQHF.

This chain links TRBV27 with TRBJ2-1; D is possibly TRBD1 (5 bases). The V and J ends lost 0 bases and 5 bases respectively, with 17 bases between them. This CDR3 has 17 amino acids. From germline, CDR1 is MNHEY and CDR2 SMNVEV (reference sequence). As DNA, the CDR3 is TGTGCCAGCAGTTTATCAACCAGGGTTTGGAGTAACAATGAGCAGTTCTTC. Protein product: CASSLSTRVWSNNEQFF.

This chain joins TRBV27 and TRBJ1-2; D is unresolved. The CDR3 has 11 amino acids. V lost 7 bases to trimming and J lost 8 bases, with 11 bases between them. The germline V gene has CDR1 MNHEY and CDR2 SMNVEV (reference sequence). The CDR3 protein is CASMSGGGYTF. The CDR3 DNA reads TGTGCCAGCATGTCGGGAGGCGGCTACACCTTC.

This clone has only a few counts. This chain joins TRBV19 and TRBJ2-1, with 7 bases lining up with TRBD2. The trim removed 3 bases at V and 5 bases at J, leaving 7 bases unmatched. Germline-derived CDR1 and CDR2 are LNHDA and SQIVND (reference sequence). The CDR3 loop spans 15 amino acids. CDR3 sequence: CASSIWASGDNEQFF. Here the CDR3 DNA reads TGTGCCAGTAGTATCTGGGCTAGCGGAGACAATGAGCAGTTCTTC.

This clone was detected once. In DNA, the CDR3 is TGTGCCAGCAGCCTCGGACAGGCTAGCACAGATACGCAGTATTTT. Translating it yields CASSLGQASTDTQYF. The V and J genes are TRBV11-3 and TRBJ2-3, with TRBD1 identical over 7 bases. The length of the CDR3 is 15 residues. The V and J ends lost 5 bases and 0 bases, in that order; junction bases with no gene match: 5. Germline V gene lookup returns CDR1 SGHNT and CDR2 YENEEA.

The gene calls are TRBV6-5 and TRBJ1-2, with 7 bases that match TRBD1. V lost 5 bases and J lost 6; bases outside the gene matches: 9. From germline, CDR1 is MNHEY and CDR2 SVGAGI. This CDR3 spans 14 amino acids. For the CDR3, the DNA is TGTGCCAGCAGTCGGGCCCGCAGGGGGGATGGCTACACCTTC. It yields the protein CASSRARRGDGYTF.

V usage is TRBV19 and J usage is TRBJ2-1; 12 bases are a match to TRBD2. CDR3 length equals 16 residues. Germline V lookup: CDR1 LNHDA, CDR2 SQIVND (reference sequence). J was trimmed by 8 bases and V by 10 bases; bases with no gene match: 15. The CDR3: CATKLGLAGFSDEQFF. The CDR3 coding sequence is TGTGCCACCAAACTCGGACTAGCGGGGTTTTCGGATGAGCAGTTCTTC.

The chain uses TRBV19 and TRBJ2-3; 10 bases agree with TRBD2. With 7 bases clipped from V and 2 bases from J, the junction kept 18 bases outside the gene matches. Germline CDR1 and CDR2: LNHDA and SQIVND (reference sequence). This CDR3 contains 19 residues. The CDR3 protein is CASTPWGASGSWATDTQYF. The CDR3 DNA sequence: TGTGCCAGTACGCCCTGGGGGGCTAGCGGGAGTTGGGCCACAGATACGCAGTATTTT.

This chain connects TRBV5-4 to TRBJ2-7; TRBD2 agrees at 10 bases. V shed 0 bases and J 4 bases; nucleotides not matched to a gene: 4. The CDR3 runs 15 residues. CDR1 and CDR2 (germline): SGHNT, YYREEE (reference sequence). In DNA form, the CDR3 reads TGTGCCAGCAGCTTGGGTGGTAGCGGGGGGTACGAGCAGTACTTC. Translation: CASSLGGSGGYEQYF.

The rearrangement uses TRBV2 and TRBJ2-7; D is perhaps TRBD1 (5 bases). Germline V gives CDR1 SNHLY, CDR2 FYNNEI. The CDR3 totals 13 residues. V was trimmed by 7 bases and J by 4 bases, leaving 14 bases between them. CDR3 DNA sequence: TGTGCCAGCACCCCACCTGGGGCATACGAGCAGTACTTC. Translated, it gives CASTPPGAYEQYF.